This is a list of T cell receptor beta chains from one sample in a study of CD8+ T cells in alopecia areata. The assay was immunoSEQ multiplex PCR, and TCRdb's table has in-frame clones only and misses some. The top ten hold about 0.94% of the sample, which has 170,000 or so clones, 50% to 70% seen once. The sequencing used CD4+ T cells sorted from blood, collected at week 4, from a patient treated with tofacitinib. Receptors were obtained from a human donor with alopecia areata. Each CDR3 is given with its conserved first and last residue.

J gene,V gene,CDR3 length,CDR3 protein
TRBJ1-2,TRBV27,14,CASSPGQVNYGYTF
TRBJ1-2,TRBV6-5,13,CASSLGWHEGYTF
TRBJ2-7,TRBV30,13,CAWSVSGGYEQYF
TRBJ2-4,TRBV30,15,CAWRPTSGNKNIQYF
TRBJ2-1,TRBV14,13,CASSQVRSSEQFF
TRBJ1-3,TRBV6-5,14,CASSYARVGNTIYF
TRBJ1-1,TRBV4-3,16,CASSPRGTGGNSEAFF
TRBJ1-5,TRBV4-3,13,CASSRGVNQPQHF
TRBJ1-5,TRBV18,19,CASSPSIIQEHSSNQPQHF
TRBJ1-1,TRBV2,14,CASSIRDRDTEAFF
TRBJ1-2,TRBV7-9,15,CASSPPGGANYGYTF
TRBJ2-7,TRBV29-1,14,CSAGGGQGSYEQYF
TRBJ2-1,TRBV20-1,11,CSARDFREQFF
TRBJ2-7,TRBV14,14,CASSQEGAYYEQYF
TRBJ1-6,TRBV4-2,16,CASSQDPLLRNSPLHF
TRBJ1-1,TRBV5-6,15,CASSLDVMRYTEAFF
TRBJ1-2,TRBV6-1,14,CASSASLQGDGYTF
TRBJ1-5,TRBV30,15,CAWSVGGRVGQPQHF
TRBJ1-2,TRBV11-2,13,CASSLGVQDTTDF
TRBJ2-7,TRBV29-1,12,CSVKTSYYEQYF
TRBJ1-5,TRBV4-3,13,CASSQATNQPQHF
TRBJ1-1,TRBV30,16,CAWSVRGMLRGAEAFF
TRBJ2-5,TRBV4-1,17,CASSQEGPGGPQETQYF
TRBJ2-2,TRBV6-1,13,CASSEDYTGELFF
TRBJ2-1,TRBV30,17,CAWSVGGLAGTYNEQFF
TRBJ2-7,TRBV27,15,CASSFGGLSSYEQYF
TRBJ2-7,TRBV29-1,11,CSVGDSYEQYF
TRBJ1-2,TRBV30,13,CATGEGRYRGYTF